These 32 T cell receptor beta chains share one sample of origin, sequenced in a study of blood T cell repertoires in COVID-19. Sequencing was performed with immunoSEQ multiplex PCR; in TCRdb, only in-frame clones are kept and a portion is missing. The sample lists 350,000 to 400,000 clones, more than 75% seen once, with about 1.9% in the top ten. Input material: PBMCs or T cells enriched from blood (not recorded which). These receptors came from a middle-aged man in a cohort exposed to, infected with or recovered from COVID-19 (not recorded which).

This clone was recorded only once. The CDR3 coding sequence is TGTGCCAGCAGGAGGCCGCCAAACACTGAAGCTTTCTTT. This codes for CASRRPPNTEAFF. The chain carries TRBV28 and TRBJ1-1, with D hard to call. Between the trimmed V and J ends, which lost 6 bases and 2 bases, there was a span of 10 bases. CDR3 length: 13 amino acids. The germline gives CDR1 MDHEN, CDR2 SYDVKM.

DNA of the CDR3: TGTGCCAGTAGTATGGTGCGGGGCGGGGAGCTGTTTTTT. As protein: CASSMVRGGELFF. The chain combines TRBV19 with TRBJ2-2, with D perhaps matching TRBD2 (6 bases). Trimming cost V 3 bases and J 7 bases, with 9 bases left between them. Germline values: CDR1 LNHDA, CDR2 SQIVND (reference sequence). The CDR3 sequence is 13 residues long.

This clone was counted between two and nine times. This chain uses TRBV15 with TRBJ2-7, with 7 bases that match TRBD2. The CDR3 is made up of 13 amino acids. CDR1 LNHNV and CDR2 YYDKDF come from the germline V gene (reference sequence). After removal of 1 base from V and 6 bases from J, the junction contained 3 bases not matched to a gene. The CDR3 nucleotides read TGTGCCACCAGCAGAGCGAGGGAGGGCGAGCAGTACTTC. Its translation is CATSRAREGEQYF.

The rearrangement uses TRBV6-5 and TRBJ1-2, with TRBD1 as a possible D gene (5 bases). The CDR3 is 14 residues long. Between the trimmed V and J ends, which lost 7 bases and 2 bases, there was a span of 14 bases. Looked up from germline, CDR1 is MNHEY and CDR2 is SVGAGI. CDR3 bases: TGTGCCAGCACTCCCTTGGGGGGAAACTATGGCTACACCTTC. Translated, it gives CASTPLGGNYGYTF.

The V and J genes are TRBV7-2 and TRBJ1-3; D not resolved. CDR1 is SGHTA and CDR2 is FQGNSA in the germline V gene. The CDR3 is 14 residues long. Trimming removed 5 bases from V and 0 bases from J, with 8 bases in between. The chain's CDR3 is CASSAQFSGNTIYF. As DNA, the CDR3 is TGTGCCAGCAGCGCACAGTTCTCTGGAAACACCATATATTTT.

The chain is built from TRBV7-3 and TRBJ2-3; TRBD2 aligns across 9 bases. Germline loops: CDR1 SGHTA, CDR2 FQGTGA. V was pared by 2 bases and J by 4 bases, with 7 bases of the junction left unmatched. The CDR3 consists of 16 residues. The CDR3 reads CASSLFGGRASDTQYF. CDR3 coding DNA: TGTGCCAGCAGCTTATTTGGCGGGAGGGCCTCAGATACGCAGTATTTT.

In nucleotides, the CDR3 is TGTGCCAGCAGCTTAGTAGGTCGGACAGGGGGCAACGCAGATACGCAGTATTTT. This gives the protein CASSLVGRTGGNADTQYF. This sequence joins TRBV7-9 and TRBJ2-3; 11 bases line up with TRBD1. The CDR3 covers 18 residues. Germline CDR1 reads SEHNR; CDR2 reads FQNEAQ (reference sequence). Trimming removed 1 base from V and 4 bases from J; junction bases left unmatched: 10.

This chain joins TRBV4-1 and TRBJ1-5; 7 bases match TRBD1. With 2 bases clipped from V and 0 bases from J, the junction kept 7 bases outside the gene matches. This CDR3 comprises 17 residues. From germline, CDR1 is MGHRA and CDR2 YSYEKL. CDR3 bases: TGCGCCAGCAGCCAAAGTGGACAGGCAAATAGCAATCAGCCCCAGCATTTT. This gives the protein CASSQSGQANSNQPQHF.

This chain uses TRBV6-2 or TRBV6-3 with TRBJ1-5; no definite D call. Germline CDR1 MNHEY, CDR2 SVGEGT. The CDR3 is 14 amino acids. Deletions cut 2 bases from V and 5 bases from J, with 10 bases between. CDR3 loop: CASSYPQSHQPQHF. In DNA form, the CDR3 reads TGTGCCAGCAGTTACCCGCAGTCCCATCAGCCCCAGCATTTT.

The genes are TRBV5-1 and TRBJ2-7; TRBD1 agrees at 7 bases. The germline V gene has CDR1 SGHRS and CDR2 YFSETQ. V shed 5 bases and J 1 base; nucleotides not matched to a gene: 9. This CDR3 spans 15 amino acids. CDR3 nucleotides: TGCGCCAGCAGTCCAACAGGGGTGCGTTCCTACGAGCAGTACTTC. Its protein is CASSPTGVRSYEQYF.

This sequence joins TRBV2 and TRBJ2-7; TRBD1 is a possible D gene (6 bases). Germline V lookup: CDR1 SNHLY, CDR2 FYNNEI. The CDR3 loop spans 12 amino acids. V was shortened by 6 bases and J by 3 bases, with 9 bases between the two germline ends. This CDR3 reads CASREQGYEQYF. The CDR3 DNA reads TGTGCCAGCAGAGAACAGGGCTACGAGCAGTACTTC.

This clone was seen once. The gene calls are TRBV19 and TRBJ1-2, with 10 bases aligning to TRBD1. Trimming took 9 bases from V and 4 from J; bases not matched to a gene: 11. CDR3 size: 15 residues. In germline, CDR1 is LNHDA, CDR2 SQIVND (reference sequence). The DNA for the CDR3 is TGTGCCAGCACTGAGAAGACAGGGGGCTTCTATGGCTACACCTTC. Protein sequence: CASTEKTGGFYGYTF.

The gene calls are TRBV27 and TRBJ2-7; maybe TRBD2 (6 bases). Between the trimmed V and J ends, which lost 6 bases and 2 bases, there was a span of 17 bases. The CDR3 totals 15 residues. Germline V gene lookup returns CDR1 MNHEY and CDR2 SMNVEV (reference sequence). CDR3 protein: CASRTPGGRTYEQYF. Here the CDR3 DNA reads TGTGCCAGCAGGACCCCAGGAGGGCGGACCTACGAGCAGTACTTC.

The chain employs TRBV5-1 and TRBJ2-5, with D possibly being TRBD1 (6 bases). Trimming pared 4 bases from V and 6 bases from J, leaving 22 bases between. The germline gives CDR1 SGHRS, CDR2 YFSETQ. The CDR3 has 16 residues. This CDR3 reads CASSARTGFNGKTQYF. The CDR3 nucleotides are TGCGCCAGCAGCGCCCGTACAGGGTTTAATGGGAAGACCCAGTACTTC.

The chain links TRBV30 to TRBJ2-5, with a possible D match to TRBD1 (5 bases). With 8 bases removed from V and 5 bases from J, the gap between germline ends came to 18 bases. Germline V CDR1 and CDR2: GTSNPN, SVGIG (reference sequence). This CDR3 spans 13 amino acids. This CDR3 is CALQAGLFETQYF. CDR3 nucleotides: TGTGCCCTACAGGCAGGGTTATTTGAGACCCAGTACTTC.

V is TRBV5-1 and J is TRBJ1-1; the D gene is possibly TRBD1 (5 bases). Germline V gene data show CDR1 as SGHRS and CDR2 as YFSETQ. V shed 0 bases and J shed 6 bases, with 12 bases lying between them. The CDR3 spans 14 residues. Here the CDR3 reads CASSLGNGAAEAFF. The CDR3 nucleotides read TGCGCCAGCAGCTTGGGGAATGGGGCGGCTGAAGCTTTCTTT.

The chain couples TRBV5-4 to TRBJ1-1, with 7 bases fitting TRBD1. J lost 1 base, V lost 0 bases, and 3 bases had no gene match. CDR1 is SGHNT and CDR2 is YYREEE in the germline V gene (reference sequence). The CDR3 consists of 15 residues. CDR3 nucleotides: TGTGCCAGCAGCTTGGAGGACAGGCCGAACACTGAAGCTTTCTTT. This encodes CASSLEDRPNTEAFF. Together with reference TRBV5-4 and TRBJ1-1, the CDR3 gives the full variable domain: ETGVTQSPTHLIKTRGQQVTLRCSSQSGHNTVSWYQQALGQGPQFIFQYYREEENGRGNFPPRFSGLQFPNYSSELNVNALELDDSALYLCASSLEDRPNTEAFFGQGTRLTVV.

The chain recombines TRBV30 with TRBJ2-7, with TRBD2 matching over 11 bases. CDR1 is GTSNPN and CDR2 is SVGIG in the germline V gene (reference sequence). The CDR3 consists of 14 residues. Trimming removed 0 bases from V and 7 bases from J; junction bases left unmatched: 5. CDR3 sequence reads: CAWSVLAGDNEQYF. DNA for the CDR3: TGTGCCTGGAGTGTACTAGCGGGAGATAATGAGCAGTACTTC.

The rearrangement uses TRBV2 and TRBJ2-7; 16 nucleotides agree with TRBD2. The CDR3 contains 16 residues. V shed 5 bases, J shed 7 bases, and the junction held 8 bases outside the gene matches. Germline-derived CDR1 and CDR2 are SNHLY and FYNNEI. This CDR3 is CASSSAGTSGRGEQYF. In DNA, the CDR3 is TGTGCCAGCAGTAGTGCCGGGACTAGCGGGAGGGGGGAGCAGTACTTC. Using reference TRBV2 and TRBJ2-7 for the parts outside the CDR3, the full variable domain is EPEVTQTPSHQVTQMGQEVILRCVPISNHLYFYWYRQILGQKVEFLVSFYNNEISEKSEIFDDQFSVERPDGSNFTLKIRSTKLEDSAMYFCASSSAGTSGRGEQYFGPGTRLTVT.

The chain couples TRBV11-2 to TRBJ2-3; 10 bases are shared with TRBD2. V lost 5 bases and J lost 4; bases outside the gene matches: 15. The CDR3 spans 18 residues. The V gene's germline CDR1 is SGHAT and CDR2 FQNNGV. The CDR3 spells CASSAATGLAGDADTQYF. The CDR3 DNA is TGTGCCAGCAGCGCAGCGACTGGTCTAGCGGGAGATGCAGATACGCAGTATTTT.

The chain carries TRBV7-8 and TRBJ2-7; TRBD2 matches at 13 bases. The CDR3 has 17 residues. The J segment lost 5 bases and the V segment lost 5 bases, leaving 12 bases of the junction unmatched. Germline V gene lookup returns CDR1 SGHVS and CDR2 FQNEAQ. The CDR3 here is CASSPQTSGRAWDEQYF. CDR3 in DNA: TGTGCCAGCAGCCCTCAAACTAGCGGGAGGGCCTGGGACGAGCAGTACTTC.

In its sample, this clone was seen once. This chain uses TRBV25-1 with TRBJ1-3; 9 positions agree with TRBD1. The CDR3 covers 17 residues. The V segment lost 4 bases and the J segment 4 bases; nucleotides outside the gene matches: 11. The germline V gene encodes CDR1 MGHDK and CDR2 SYGVNS. The CDR3 DNA follows: TGTGCCAGCAGTGCCTTTTCCGGGACAGGGTACGGAAACACCATATATTTT. This sequence encodes CASSAFSGTGYGNTIYF.

The rearrangement uses TRBV5-1 and TRBJ1-2; D might be TRBD1 (6 bases). The V end was cut by 0 bases, the J end by 8 bases, with 14 bases between. The length of the CDR3 is 14 residues. Germline V gene sequence: CDR1 SGHRS, CDR2 YFSETQ. Written as DNA, the CDR3 is TGCGCCAGCAGCTTGGCCGGGGGGGCGGACGGCTACACCTTC. This codes for CASSLAGGADGYTF. The full variable domain, in which reference TRBV5-1 and TRBJ1-2 provide the parts outside the CDR3, is KAGVTQTPRYLIKTRGQQVTLSCSPISGHRSVSWYQQTPGQGLQFLFEYFSETQRNKGNFPGRFSGRQFSNSRSEMNVSTLELGDSALYLCASSLAGGADGYTFGSGTRLTVV.

The CDR3 region is CAWSRRAGGNTIYF. The CDR3 region has the DNA TGTGCCTGGAGTCGCAGGGCTGGGGGAAACACCATATATTTT. The chain carries TRBV30 and TRBJ1-3; tentative D call: TRBD1 (5 bases). CDR1 and CDR2 (germline): GTSNPN, SVGIG (reference sequence). V gave up 2 bases and J gave up 4 bases, with 12 bases separating them. The CDR3 length is 14 residues.

V usage is TRBV2 and J usage is TRBJ2-7; TRBD1 is a possible D gene (6 bases). CDR3 size: 13 residues. Germline V gene lookup returns CDR1 SNHLY and CDR2 FYNNEI. V dropped 3 bases and J dropped 3 bases, with 9 bases sitting between them. The CDR3 DNA follows: TGTGCCAGCAGTGAGCAGGGGAACTACGAGCAGTACTTC. This sequence encodes CASSEQGNYEQYF. The full variable domain, rest sourced from reference TRBV2 and TRBJ2-7, is EPEVTQTPSHQVTQMGQEVILRCVPISNHLYFYWYRQILGQKVEFLVSFYNNEISEKSEIFDDQFSVERPDGSNFTLKIRSTKLEDSAMYFCASSEQGNYEQYFGPGTRLTVT.

J is TRBJ2-7 and V is TRBV6-5; 9 bases are shared with TRBD2. Losses at the gene ends were 0 bases for V and 7 bases for J; bases not matched to a gene: 7. The length of the CDR3 is 15 residues. The germline gives CDR1 MNHEY, CDR2 SVGAGI. CDR3 in amino acids: CASSYSVAGGREQYF. The DNA for the CDR3 is TGTGCCAGCAGTTACTCGGTGGCGGGAGGGCGAGAGCAGTACTTC.

The chain uses TRBV5-1 and TRBJ1-2; 9 positions agree with TRBD1. Trimming took 4 bases from V and 0 from J; bases not matched to a gene: 4. This CDR3 region has 15 residues. Germline V gene sequence: CDR1 SGHRS, CDR2 YFSETQ. This CDR3 reads CASSPRTGANYGYTF. The CDR3 coding sequence is TGCGCCAGCAGCCCGAGGACAGGGGCTAACTATGGCTACACCTTC.

V usage is TRBV9 and J usage is TRBJ2-7, with 7 bases fitting TRBD1. There are 13 residues in the CDR3. The junction had 4 bases not matched to a gene; V was cut back by 6 bases and J by 1 base. Germline loops: CDR1 SGDLS, CDR2 YYNGEE. The CDR3 bases are TGTGCCAGCAACGGACAGGATTCCTACGAGCAGTACTTC. Translating it yields CASNGQDSYEQYF.

The rearrangement joins TRBV5-1 to TRBJ1-2; D ambiguous. Germline-derived CDR1 and CDR2 are SGHRS and YFSETQ. This CDR3 contains 17 residues. V lost 0 bases, J lost 4 bases, and 19 bases lay in between. The CDR3 region has the DNA TGCGCCAGCAGCTTGGATACTTCGGACTACAAGGGCTATGGCTACACCTTC. Protein: CASSLDTSDYKGYGYTF. Variable domain in full (rest from reference TRBV5-1 and TRBJ1-2): KAGVTQTPRYLIKTRGQQVTLSCSPISGHRSVSWYQQTPGQGLQFLFEYFSETQRNKGNFPGRFSGRQFSNSRSEMNVSTLELGDSALYLCASSLDTSDYKGYGYTFGSGTRLTVV.

The chain couples TRBV18 to TRBJ1-2; 8 positions agree with TRBD1. The CDR3 contains 16 residues. Germline-derived CDR1 and CDR2 are KGHSH and LQKENI. The ends lost 6 bases at V and 5 bases at J; junction bases unmatched: 14. CDR3 coding DNA: TGTGCCAGCTCCAATAGGCGTGGCAGGGGGCAGTATGGCTACACCTTC. It translates to CASSNRRGRGQYGYTF. The whole variable domain, filled in from reference TRBV18 and TRBJ1-2, reads NAGVMQNPRHLVRRRGQEARLRCSPMKGHSHVYWYRQLPEEGLKFMVYLQKENIIDESGMPKERFSAEFPKEGPSILRIQQVVRGDSAAYFCASSNRRGRGQYGYTFGSGTRLTVV.

The chain is built from TRBV18 and TRBJ2-3; the D is unclear. Germline V CDR1 and CDR2: KGHSH, LQKENI. CDR3 length equals 14 residues. Trimming took 4 bases from V and 2 from J, leaving 10 bases between them. The CDR3 coding sequence is TGTGCCAGCTCACTTACATCGTACACAGATACGCAGTATTTT. As protein: CASSLTSYTDTQYF.

This rearrangement joins TRBV5-1 to TRBJ2-7; 10 bases agree with TRBD1. Germline trimming cut 0 bases from V and 11 bases from J; bases unmatched to any gene: 8. The CDR3 sequence is 14 residues long. Germline CDR1 and CDR2: SGHRS and YFSETQ. The CDR3 loop is CASSLATGGAMKYF. The CDR3 DNA follows: TGCGCCAGCAGCTTGGCGACAGGGGGCGCGATGAAGTACTTC.